This T cell receptor (beta chain) appears in the sequencing data of a study of blood T cell repertoires in COVID-19. Across the whole study: Samples came from the United States, Italy and Spain, spanning acute and convalescent COVID-19.

The V gene lost 4 bases and the J gene lost 7 bases, with 25 bases spanning the gap. The CDR3 is 17 residues long. Germline V gene lookup returns CDR1 MGHRA and CDR2 YSYEKL. The table came from immunoSEQ multiplex PCR; TCRdb's copy has only in-frame clones and leaves some out. The sample lists about 670,000 clones; 70% to 90% were seen once. The TCR comes from a woman aged 18-29 years with acute or convalescent COVID-19. The chain couples TRBV4-1 to TRBJ2-5, with D possibly being TRBD2 (5 bases). The sequenced sample was peripheral blood. As DNA, the CDR3 is TGCGCCAGCAGCCCGAGGGAAGGGATACTGTTACGCGGGACCCAGTACTTC. Residues: CASSPREGILLRGTQYF.